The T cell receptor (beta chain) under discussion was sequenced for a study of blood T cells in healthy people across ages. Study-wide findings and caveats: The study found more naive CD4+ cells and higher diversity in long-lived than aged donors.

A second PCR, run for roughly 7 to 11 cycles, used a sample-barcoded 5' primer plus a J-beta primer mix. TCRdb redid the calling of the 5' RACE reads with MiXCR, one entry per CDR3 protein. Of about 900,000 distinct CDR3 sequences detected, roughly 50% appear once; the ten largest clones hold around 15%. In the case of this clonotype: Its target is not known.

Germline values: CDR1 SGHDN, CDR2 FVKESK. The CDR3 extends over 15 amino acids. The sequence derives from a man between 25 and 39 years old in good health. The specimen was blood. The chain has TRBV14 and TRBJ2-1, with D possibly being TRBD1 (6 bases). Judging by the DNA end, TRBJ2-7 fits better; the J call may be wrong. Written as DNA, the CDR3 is TGTGCCAGCAGCTCGACAGGTTTCTCCTACAATGAGCAGTACTTC. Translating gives CASSSTGFSYNEQYF.